Listed here is a single TCR beta chain. TCRdb keeps only in-frame clones here, not all; method: immunoSEQ multiplex PCR. Of some 100,000 clones listed, around 92% are singletons. V was trimmed by 1 base and J by 2 bases, leaving 12 bases between them. Germline loops: CDR1 MNHEY, CDR2 SMNVEV (reference sequence). There are 15 residues in the CDR3. This sample is drawn from a study of T cell changes during pregnancy in multiple sclerosis. This TCR came from a female donor with multiple sclerosis, enrolled in a pregnancy study. The chain combines TRBV27 with TRBJ2-7; D is unresolved. Source: peripheral blood, taken after pregnancy. CDR3 coding DNA: TGTGCCAGCAGTTTATATCTCGGCAGGACCTACGAGCAGTACTTC. Its protein is CASSLYLGRTYEQYF.